What follows describes a single T cell receptor beta chain. The sample comes from a study of blood T cell repertoires in COVID-19. Study information: From T cells, B-cell-depleted T cells, or PBMCs came the material, which was cDNA or gDNA.

Using immunoSEQ multiplex PCR, the repertoire was profiled, and TCRdb retains in-frame clones only, with some absent. This table has about 230,000 clones, 70% to 90% appearing once. The V end lost 5 bases, the J end lost 6 bases, and 13 bases lay between the germline ends. Germline V gene lookup returns CDR1 SGHTA and CDR2 FQGNSA. The CDR3 is 13 residues long. The chain carries TRBV7-2 and TRBJ1-2; perhaps TRBD1 as D (5 bases). The sequenced sample consisted of PBMCs or T cells enriched from blood (not recorded which). This receptor was identified in a woman in her forties with acute COVID-19. DNA of the CDR3: TGTGCCAGCAGCCTCCAGTGGGGGGATGGCTACACCTTC. Translating gives CASSLQWGDGYTF.